This T cell receptor (beta chain) derives from a study of blood T cells in healthy people across ages. Using a J-beta primer mix together with a sample-barcoded 5' primer, a second PCR was run for about 6 to 11 cycles. Using its own MiXCR run on the 5' RACE reads, TCRdb lists one record per CDR3 protein. Among over a million distinct CDR3 sequences listed, around 55% were seen once. Concerning this clonotype itself: Antigen: not known.

Study-wide findings and caveats: Investigators viewed diversity estimates from one million T cells as underestimates, the study reported.

This sequence originates from a man in his late teens or twenties in good health. Source material: blood.

CDR3 sequence reads: CASSPTGAANTGELFF. CDR3 bases: TGTGCCAGCTCACCGACGGGGGCAGCGAACACCGGGGAGCTGTTTTTT. The J gene is TRBJ2-2, the V gene TRBV18; either TRBD1 or TRBD2 may fit D (6 bases each). Germline loops: CDR1 KGHSH, CDR2 LQKENI. Trimming stripped 3 bases from V and 0 bases from J, with 11 bases between. The CDR3 contains 16 residues.